This TCR beta chain derives from a study of T-cell memory formation after mild COVID-19. TCRdb called the 5' RACE reads again in MiXCR, with one record for every CDR3 protein. The data hold roughly 170,000 distinct CDR3 sequences, with around a fifth observed a single time. V lost 7 bases, J lost 8 bases, and 11 bases stayed unmatched. The germline V gene has CDR1 LGHNA and CDR2 YNFKEQ. The CDR3 has 14 amino acids. The sequencing input was PBMCs or a T cell subset sorted from them (not recorded which). The chain is built from TRBV4-2 and TRBJ2-1; 7 bases agree with TRBD1. The source of this sequence is an adult woman who had mild COVID-19 (a few samples of this study predate the infection). Cell type and time point are not known. The CDR3 loop reads CASTRQGRYDEQFF. CDR3 DNA: TGTGCCAGCACCCGACAGGGACGTTATGATGAGCAGTTCTTC.